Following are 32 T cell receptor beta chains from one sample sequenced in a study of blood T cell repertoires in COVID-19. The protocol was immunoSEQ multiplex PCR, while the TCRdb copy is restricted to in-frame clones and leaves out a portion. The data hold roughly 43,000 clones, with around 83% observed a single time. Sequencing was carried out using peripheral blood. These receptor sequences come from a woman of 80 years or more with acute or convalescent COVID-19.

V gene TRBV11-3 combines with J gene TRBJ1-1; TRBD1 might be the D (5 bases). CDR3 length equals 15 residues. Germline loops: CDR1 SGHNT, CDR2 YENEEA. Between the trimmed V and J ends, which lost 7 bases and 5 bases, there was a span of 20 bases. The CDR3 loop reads CASNSHRGMGTEAFF. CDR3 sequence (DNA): TGTGCCAGCAACTCTCATCGGGGGATGGGTACTGAAGCTTTCTTT.

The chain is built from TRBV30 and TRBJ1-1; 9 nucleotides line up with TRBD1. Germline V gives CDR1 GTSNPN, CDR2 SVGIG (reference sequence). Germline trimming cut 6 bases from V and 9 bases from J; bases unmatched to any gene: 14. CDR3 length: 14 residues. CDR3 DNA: TGTGCCTGTAGAACCGGGACAGGGTTCGGTCAAGCTTTCTTT. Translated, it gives CACRTGTGFGQAFF.

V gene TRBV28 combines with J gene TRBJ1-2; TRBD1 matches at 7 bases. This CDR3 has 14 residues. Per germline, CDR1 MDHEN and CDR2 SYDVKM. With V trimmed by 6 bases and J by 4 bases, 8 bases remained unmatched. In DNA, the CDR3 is TGTGCCAGCAGAGCCGGACAGGCGGGCTATGGCTACACCTTC. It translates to CASRAGQAGYGYTF.

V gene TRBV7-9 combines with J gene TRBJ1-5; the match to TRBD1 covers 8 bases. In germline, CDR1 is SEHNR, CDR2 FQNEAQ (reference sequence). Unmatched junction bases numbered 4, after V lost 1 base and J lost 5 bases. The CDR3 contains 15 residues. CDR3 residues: CASSLGTGRDQPQHF. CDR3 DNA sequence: TGTGCCAGCAGCTTAGGGACAGGGAGGGATCAGCCCCAGCATTTT.

As DNA, the CDR3 is TGTGCCAGCAGCCAAGATGGCAGCCGAGCGTTCTACAATGAGCAGTTCTTC. Translating it yields CASSQDGSRAFYNEQFF. V gene TRBV3-1 (or the pseudogene TRBV3-2) combines with J gene TRBJ2-1; D is ambiguous. Germline lookup yields CDR1 LGHDT and CDR2 YNNKEL (reference sequence). V lost 0 bases and J 3 bases, leaving 15 bases between the germline ends. This CDR3 has 17 amino acids.

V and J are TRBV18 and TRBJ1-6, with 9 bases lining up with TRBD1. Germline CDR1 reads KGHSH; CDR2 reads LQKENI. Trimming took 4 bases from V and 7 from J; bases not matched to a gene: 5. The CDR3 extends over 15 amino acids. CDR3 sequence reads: CASSLSTGGNSPLHF. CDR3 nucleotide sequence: TGTGCCAGCTCACTGTCGACAGGGGGGAATTCACCCCTCCACTTT.

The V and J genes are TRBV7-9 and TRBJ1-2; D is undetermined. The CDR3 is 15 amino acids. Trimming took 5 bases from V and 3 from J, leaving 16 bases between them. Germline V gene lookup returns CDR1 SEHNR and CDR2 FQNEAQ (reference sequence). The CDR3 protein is CASSPGQTDDYGYTF. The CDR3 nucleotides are TGTGCCAGCAGCCCGGGTCAGACGGATGACTATGGCTACACCTTC. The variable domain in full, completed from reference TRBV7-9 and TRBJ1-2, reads DTGVSQNPRHKITKRGQNVTFRCDPISEHNRLYWYRQTLGQGPEFLTYFQNEAQLEKSRLLSDRFSAERPKGSFSTLEIQRTEQGDSAMYLCASSPGQTDDYGYTFGSGTRLTVV.

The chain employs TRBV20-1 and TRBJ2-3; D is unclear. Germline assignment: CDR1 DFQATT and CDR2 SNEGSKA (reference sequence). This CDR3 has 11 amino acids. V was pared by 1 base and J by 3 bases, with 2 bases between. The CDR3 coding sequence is TGCAGTGCTAGAGTAACAGATACGCAGTATTTT. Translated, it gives CSARVTDTQYF.

The CDR3: CASSTARDTEAFF. The CDR3 region has the DNA TGTGCCAGTAGTACGGCCAGGGACACTGAAGCTTTCTTT. The V and J genes are TRBV19 and TRBJ1-1; the D gene is possibly TRBD1 (5 bases). CDR1 and CDR2 (germline): LNHDA, SQIVND (reference sequence). The CDR3 is 13 residues long. Trimming cost V 4 bases and J 3 bases, with 9 bases left between them.

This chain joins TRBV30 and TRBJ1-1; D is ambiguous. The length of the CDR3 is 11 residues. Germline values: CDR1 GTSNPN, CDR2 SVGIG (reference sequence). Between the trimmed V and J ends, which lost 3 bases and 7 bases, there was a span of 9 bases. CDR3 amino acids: CAWRGEGEAFF. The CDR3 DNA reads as TGTGCCTGGAGAGGAGAGGGTGAAGCTTTCTTT.

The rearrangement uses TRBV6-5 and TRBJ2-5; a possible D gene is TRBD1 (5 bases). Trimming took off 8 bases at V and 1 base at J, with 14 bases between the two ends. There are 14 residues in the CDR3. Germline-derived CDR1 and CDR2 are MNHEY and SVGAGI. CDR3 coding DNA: TGTGCCAGCCACCTCCTGGGGCTCCAAGAGACCCAGTACTTC. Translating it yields CASHLLGLQETQYF.

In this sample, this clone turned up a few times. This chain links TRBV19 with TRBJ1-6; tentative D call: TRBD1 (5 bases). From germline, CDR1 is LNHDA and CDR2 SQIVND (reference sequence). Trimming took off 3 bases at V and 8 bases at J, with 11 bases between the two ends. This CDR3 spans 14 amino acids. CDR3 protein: CASSIPGRDSPLHF. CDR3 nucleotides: TGTGCCAGTAGTATCCCCGGCAGGGATTCACCCCTCCACTTT. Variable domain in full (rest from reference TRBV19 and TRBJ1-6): DGGITQSPKYLFRKEGQNVTLSCEQNLNHDAMYWYRQDPGQGLRLIYYSQIVNDFQKGDIAEGYSVSREKKESFPLTVTSAQKNPTAFYLCASSIPGRDSPLHFGNGTRLTVT.

The CDR3 bases are TGCAGCGTTGACAGGGGCGGCACTGAAGCTTTCTTT. Its translation: CSVDRGGTEAFF. The rearrangement links TRBV29-1 to TRBJ1-1; D is perhaps TRBD1 (6 bases). V was shortened by 3 bases and J by 4 bases, with 9 bases between the two germline ends. Germline CDR1 is SQVTM and CDR2 is ANQGSEA. The CDR3 loop spans 12 amino acids.

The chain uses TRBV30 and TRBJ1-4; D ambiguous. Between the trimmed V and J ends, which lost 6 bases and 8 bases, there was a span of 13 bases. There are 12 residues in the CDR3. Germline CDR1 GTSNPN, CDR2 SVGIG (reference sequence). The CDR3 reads CACGPGGEKLFF. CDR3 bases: TGTGCCTGCGGACCCGGAGGGGAAAAACTGTTTTTT.

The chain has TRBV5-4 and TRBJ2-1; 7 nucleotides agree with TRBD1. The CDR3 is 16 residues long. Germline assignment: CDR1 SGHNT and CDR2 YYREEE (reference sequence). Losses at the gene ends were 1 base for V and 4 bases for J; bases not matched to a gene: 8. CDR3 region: CASSLPGQVRYNEQFF. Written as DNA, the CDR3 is TGTGCCAGCAGCTTGCCTGGACAGGTGAGATACAATGAGCAGTTCTTC.

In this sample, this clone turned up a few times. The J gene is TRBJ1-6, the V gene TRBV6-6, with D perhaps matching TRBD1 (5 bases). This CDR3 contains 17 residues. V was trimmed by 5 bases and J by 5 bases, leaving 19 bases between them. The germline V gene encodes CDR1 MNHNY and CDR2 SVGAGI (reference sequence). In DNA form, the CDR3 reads TGTGCCAGCAGTCAGCAGACAGACAGCCTCAATAATTCACCCCTCCACTTT. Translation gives CASSQQTDSLNNSPLHF.

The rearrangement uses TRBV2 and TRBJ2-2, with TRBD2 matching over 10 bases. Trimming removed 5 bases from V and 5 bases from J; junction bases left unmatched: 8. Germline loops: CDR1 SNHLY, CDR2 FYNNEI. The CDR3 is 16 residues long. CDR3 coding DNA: TGTGCCAGCAGTCCTTCTAGCGGGGGCCTTACCGGGGAGCTGTTTTTT. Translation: CASSPSSGGLTGELFF.

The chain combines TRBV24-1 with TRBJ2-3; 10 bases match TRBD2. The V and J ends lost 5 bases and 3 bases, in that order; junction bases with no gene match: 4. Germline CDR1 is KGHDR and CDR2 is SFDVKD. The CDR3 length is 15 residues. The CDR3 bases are TGTGCCACCAGTGGTCAACTAGCGGGGACAGATACGCAGTATTTT. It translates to CATSGQLAGTDTQYF.

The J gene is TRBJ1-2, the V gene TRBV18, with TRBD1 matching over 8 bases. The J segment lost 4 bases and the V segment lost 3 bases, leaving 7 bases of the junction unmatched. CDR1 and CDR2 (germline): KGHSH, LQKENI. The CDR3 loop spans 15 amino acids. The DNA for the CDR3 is TGTGCCAGCTCACCGATTGGGACAGGCCCCTATGGCTACACCTTC. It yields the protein CASSPIGTGPYGYTF.

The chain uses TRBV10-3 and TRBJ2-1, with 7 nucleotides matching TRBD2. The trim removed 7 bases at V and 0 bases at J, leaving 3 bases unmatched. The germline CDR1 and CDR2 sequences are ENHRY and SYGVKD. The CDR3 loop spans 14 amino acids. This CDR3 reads CAINGGSSYNEQFF. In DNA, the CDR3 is TGTGCCATCAATGGCGGGAGCTCCTACAATGAGCAGTTCTTC.

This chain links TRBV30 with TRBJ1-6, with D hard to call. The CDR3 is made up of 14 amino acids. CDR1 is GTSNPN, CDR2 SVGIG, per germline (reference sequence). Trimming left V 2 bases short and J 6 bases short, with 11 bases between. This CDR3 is CAWSIEGSNSPLHF. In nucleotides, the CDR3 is TGTGCCTGGAGTATAGAGGGCAGTAATTCACCCCTCCACTTT.

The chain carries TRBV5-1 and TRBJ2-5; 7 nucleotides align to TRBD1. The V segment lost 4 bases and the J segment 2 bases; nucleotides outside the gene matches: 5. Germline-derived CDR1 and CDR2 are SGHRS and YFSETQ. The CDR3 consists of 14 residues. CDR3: CASSGRQGQETQYF. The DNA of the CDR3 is TGCGCCAGCAGCGGACGACAGGGTCAAGAGACCCAGTACTTC.

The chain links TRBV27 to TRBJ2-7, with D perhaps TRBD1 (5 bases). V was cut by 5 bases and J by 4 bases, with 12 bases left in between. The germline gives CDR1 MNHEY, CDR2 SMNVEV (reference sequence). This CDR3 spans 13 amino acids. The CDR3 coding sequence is TGTGCCAGCAGTCGGGCAGGACAATACGAGCAGTACTTC. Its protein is CASSRAGQYEQYF.

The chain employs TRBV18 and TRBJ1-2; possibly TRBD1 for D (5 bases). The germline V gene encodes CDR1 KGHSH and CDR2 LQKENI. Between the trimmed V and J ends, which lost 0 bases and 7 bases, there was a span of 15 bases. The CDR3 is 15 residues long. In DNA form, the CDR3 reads TGTGCCAGCTCACCACCGGCAGGGTTGGCCTTTGGCTACACCTTC. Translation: CASSPPAGLAFGYTF.

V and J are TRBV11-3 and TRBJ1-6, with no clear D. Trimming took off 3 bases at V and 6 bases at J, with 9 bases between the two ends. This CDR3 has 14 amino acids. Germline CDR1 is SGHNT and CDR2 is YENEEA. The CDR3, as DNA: TGTGCCAGCAGCTTGAGGCAGACTAATTCACCCCTCCACTTT. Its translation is CASSLRQTNSPLHF.

This CDR3 reads CASIWGQGNNEKLFF. As DNA, the CDR3 is TGTGCCAGCATCTGGGGACAGGGCAATAATGAAAAACTGTTTTTT. V gene TRBV6-5 combines with J gene TRBJ1-4, with 9 bases aligning to TRBD1. V dropped 7 bases and J dropped 4; count of bases not matched to a gene: 7. CDR1 MNHEY and CDR2 SVGAGI come from the germline V gene. The CDR3 loop spans 15 amino acids.

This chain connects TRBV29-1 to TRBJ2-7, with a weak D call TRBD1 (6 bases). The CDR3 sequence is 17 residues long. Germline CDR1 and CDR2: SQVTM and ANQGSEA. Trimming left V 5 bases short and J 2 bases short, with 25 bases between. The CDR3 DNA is TGCAGCGTTTGGAGGCGTAGAGGGACATCGCAGACCTACGAGCAGTACTTC. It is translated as CSVWRRRGTSQTYEQYF.

For the CDR3, the DNA is TGTGCCAGCAGCCCTAGAGGGGGTCAGCAGAACACTGAAGCTTTCTTT. Encoded protein: CASSPRGGQQNTEAFF. This chain uses TRBV11-3 with TRBJ1-1, with D tentatively TRBD1 (6 bases). The CDR3 contains 16 residues. Deletions cut 5 bases from V and 1 base from J, with 17 bases between. Germline CDR1 SGHNT, CDR2 YENEEA.

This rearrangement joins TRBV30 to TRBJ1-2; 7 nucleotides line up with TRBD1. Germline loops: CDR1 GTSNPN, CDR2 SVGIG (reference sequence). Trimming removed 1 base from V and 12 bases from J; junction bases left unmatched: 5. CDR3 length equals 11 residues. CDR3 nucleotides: TGTGCCTGGAGTGGGACAGGAGGGGACACCTTC. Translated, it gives CAWSGTGGDTF.

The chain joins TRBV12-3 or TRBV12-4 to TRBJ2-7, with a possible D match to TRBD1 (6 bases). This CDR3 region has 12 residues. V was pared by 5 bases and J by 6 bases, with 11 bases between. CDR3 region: CASSTTGSEQYF. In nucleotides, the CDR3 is TGTGCCAGCAGTACAACAGGGAGCGAGCAGTACTTC.

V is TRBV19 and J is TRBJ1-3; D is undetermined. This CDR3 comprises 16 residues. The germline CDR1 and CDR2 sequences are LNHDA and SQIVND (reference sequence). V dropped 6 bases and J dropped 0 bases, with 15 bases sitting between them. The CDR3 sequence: CASSPASGYSGNTIYF. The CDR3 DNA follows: TGTGCCAGTAGCCCAGCTAGCGGATACTCTGGAAACACCATATATTTT.

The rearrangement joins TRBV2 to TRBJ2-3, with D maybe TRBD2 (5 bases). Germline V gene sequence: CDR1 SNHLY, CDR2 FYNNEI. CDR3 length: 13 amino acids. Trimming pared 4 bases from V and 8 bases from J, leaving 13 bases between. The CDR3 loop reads CASSGGPGSTQYF. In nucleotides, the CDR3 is TGTGCCAGCAGTGGGGGTCCGGGGAGTACGCAGTATTTT.